The T cell receptor (beta chain) under discussion was sequenced for a study of blood T cell repertoires in COVID-19. Study summary: From T cells, B-cell-depleted T cells, or PBMCs came the material, which was cDNA or gDNA.

Authors' processing steps: Reference gene primers were amplified, and this amplification served to estimate nucleated cell counts. The method was immunoSEQ multiplex PCR; TCRdb's version includes in-frame clones alone and lacks a portion of them. V, J and clone size derive from that table, while D and trimming were established from the DNA sequence. Of 130,000 to 150,000 clones in the sample, around 84% were seen once. Germline V CDR1 and CDR2: MNHEY, SMNVEV (reference sequence). The CDR3 sequence is 15 residues long. V lost 6 bases and J 3 bases, leaving 16 bases between the germline ends. The age range of participants was about 18 to 95 years, with residence in about two dozen US areas.

Input material: PBMCs or T cells enriched from blood (not recorded which). This TCR derives from a woman aged 45-59 years who had been exposed to COVID-19. The chain joins TRBV27 to TRBJ2-3, with no clear D. The CDR3 spells CASRAPSLQTDTQYF. DNA for the CDR3: TGTGCCAGCAGAGCCCCCTCCCTACAGACAGATACGCAGTATTTT.